Below are 27 T cell receptor beta chains sequenced from a single sample in a study of blood T cell repertoires in COVID-19. Repertoires were generated with immunoSEQ multiplex PCR, while TCRdb's copy carries only in-frame clones and drops some. The sample holds 260,000 or so clones; 84% are singletons and the top ten take 8.6%. Sequencing was done on a sample of peripheral blood. These receptors all come from a human donor in a cohort sampled during active COVID-19.

The chain joins TRBV4-1 to TRBJ2-7, with D unclear. V lost 0 bases and J lost 0, with 9 bases in between. This CDR3 comprises 15 residues. The germline CDR1 and CDR2 sequences are MGHRA and YSYEKL. The CDR3 DNA reads TGCGCCAGCAGCCAAGATGGAGTAAACTCCTACGAGCAGTACTTC. Translated, it gives CASSQDGVNSYEQYF.

The rearrangement joins TRBV14 to TRBJ2-1; 12 bases match TRBD2. CDR1 is SGHDN, CDR2 FVKESK, per germline. The CDR3 contains 18 residues. Trimming removed 4 bases from V and 4 bases from J; junction bases left unmatched: 11. CDR3 sequence reads: CASSLGLAGVARYNEQFF. The DNA of the CDR3 is TGTGCCAGCAGCCTGGGACTAGCGGGCGTAGCACGGTACAATGAGCAGTTCTTC.

The chain combines TRBV1 with TRBJ2-3; the table's D call, TRBD2, has no DNA check behind it. TRBV1 is tagged as a pseudogene. This CDR3 is 15 amino acids long. CDR3 sequence: CTSSQRGPSTDTQYF. CDR3 nucleotides: TGCACCAGCAGCCAACGGGGTCCTAGCACAGATACGCAGTATTTT.

The genes are TRBV19 and TRBJ2-7; 12 bases line up with TRBD2. J was trimmed by 0 bases and V by 1 base; bases with no gene match: 4. This CDR3 contains 17 residues. Germline values: CDR1 LNHDA, CDR2 SQIVND (reference sequence). The CDR3 nucleotides read TGTGCCAGTAGTATAGCTGCGACTAGCGGGAGCTCCTACGAGCAGTACTTC. Encoded protein: CASSIAATSGSSYEQYF.

The chain employs TRBV11-1 and TRBJ2-2; unclear D gene. Trimming removed 2 bases at V and 5 bases at J, with 3 bases between. Germline assignment: CDR1 SGHAT and CDR2 FQDESV (reference sequence). The CDR3 is 12 residues long. The CDR3: CASSLLTGELFF. The CDR3 nucleotides are TGTGCCAGCAGCTTACTTACCGGGGAGCTGTTTTTT. The full variable domain, its missing parts supplied by reference TRBV11-1 and TRBJ2-2, is EAEVAQSPRYKITEKSQAVAFWCDPISGHATLYWYRQILGQGPELLVQFQDESVVDDSQLPKDRFSAERLKGVDSTLKIQPAELGDSAMYLCASSLLTGELFFGEGSRLTVL.

V usage is TRBV15 and J usage is TRBJ1-1; 7 bases agree with TRBD1. This CDR3 spans 15 amino acids. Germline-derived CDR1 and CDR2 are LNHNV and YYDKDF (reference sequence). V lost 3 bases, J lost 9 bases, and 13 bases stayed unmatched. CDR3 nucleotide sequence: TGTGCCACCAGCAGTCTGGGACAGTACGAGGGTAAAGCTTTCTTT. This encodes CATSSLGQYEGKAFF.

CDR3 DNA: TGTGCCAGCAGCTTAGAGGGAGGGACCTTTTTAGGGACCCAGTACTTC. As protein: CASSLEGGTFLGTQYF. The J gene is TRBJ2-5, the V gene TRBV7-8; 7 bases are a match to TRBD2. After removal of 1 base from V and 7 bases from J, the junction contained 12 bases not matched to a gene. CDR3 size: 16 residues. Germline loops: CDR1 SGHVS, CDR2 FQNEAQ.

The genes are TRBV5-6 and TRBJ2-7; D not certain. Germline V gives CDR1 SGHDT, CDR2 YYEEEE. Trimming took 5 bases from V and 2 from J, leaving 17 bases between them. The CDR3 length is 15 residues. The CDR3 nucleotides are TGTGCCAGCAGTTACGAAGTTGCGGTTGCCTACGAGCAGTACTTC. This translates into CASSYEVAVAYEQYF.

This clone has just one count. The chain couples TRBV11-3 to TRBJ2-7; D not resolved. V dropped 3 bases and J dropped 0 bases, with 12 bases sitting between them. The CDR3 extends over 15 amino acids. Germline CDR1 SGHNT, CDR2 YENEEA. CDR3 DNA sequence: TGTGCCAGCAGCTTCGGCGGCGCGAGCTCCTACGAGCAGTACTTC. Translating gives CASSFGGASSYEQYF.

Comment on this clone: One end of the junction fails to match germline, which may point to a read error. V is TRBV5-4 and J is TRBJ2-7; D uncertain. Germline V gives CDR1 SGHNT, CDR2 YYREEE (reference sequence). This CDR3 has 11 residues. The CDR3 DNA is TGTGCCAGCAGCTTGAATGAATTGTTACTCTTC. Translating it yields CASSLNELLLF.

The chain combines TRBV5-1 with TRBJ2-1; D is unresolved. Per germline, CDR1 SGHRS and CDR2 YFSETQ. Trimming pared 0 bases from V and 6 bases from J, leaving 13 bases between. This CDR3 contains 15 residues. The CDR3 protein is CASSLALSRSNEQFF. The CDR3 DNA reads as TGCGCCAGCAGCTTGGCCCTCAGCAGGTCCAATGAGCAGTTCTTC.

This chain links TRBV6-5 with TRBJ1-3; the match to TRBD1 covers 7 bases. Germline V gene data show CDR1 as MNHEY and CDR2 as SVGAGI. CDR3 length: 13 residues. V shed 4 bases, J shed 4 bases, and the junction held 1 base outside the gene matches. The CDR3 sequence is CASSWDSGNTIYF. CDR3 nucleotides: TGTGCCAGCAGTTGGGACAGCGGAAACACCATATATTTT.

As for this clone: Other DNA sequences of this sample code for an identical CDR3. This sequence joins TRBV19 and TRBJ2-7; 9 bases map to TRBD1. J was trimmed by 3 bases and V by 3 bases; bases with no gene match: 6. The CDR3 length is 15 residues. CDR1 is LNHDA and CDR2 is SQIVND in the germline V gene (reference sequence). The CDR3 nucleotides read TGTGCCAGTAGTATCTCGGACAGGGGACTCTACGAGCAGTACTTC. This sequence encodes CASSISDRGLYEQYF.

This sequence joins TRBV5-6 and TRBJ1-1; 7 nucleotides match TRBD1. CDR3 length equals 16 residues. The germline V gene has CDR1 SGHDT and CDR2 YYEEEE. J lost 1 base, V lost 3 bases, and 9 bases had no gene match. For the CDR3, the DNA is TGTGCCAGCAGCTACCGTACGGGACAGAGGAACACTGAAGCTTTCTTT. Translated, it gives CASSYRTGQRNTEAFF.

V and J are TRBV5-1 and TRBJ2-1; no definite D call. V was pared by 0 bases and J by 4 bases, with 5 bases between. The CDR3 is made up of 13 amino acids. Per the germline V gene, CDR1 is SGHRS and CDR2 is YFSETQ. CDR3 loop: CASSLARYNEQFF. The DNA of the CDR3 is TGCGCCAGCAGCTTGGCCCGTTACAATGAGCAGTTCTTC.

The rearrangement joins TRBV12-3 or TRBV12-4 to TRBJ1-2; TRBD1 agrees at 10 bases. V lost 5 bases to trimming and J lost 4 bases; unmatched junction nucleotides: 1. CDR3 length equals 13 residues. The CDR3, as DNA: TGTGCCAGCAGTCGGACAGGGGGCTATGGCTACACCTTC. This gives the protein CASSRTGGYGYTF.

J is TRBJ1-2 and V is TRBV7-3, with D unresolved. The CDR3 extends over 15 amino acids. Germline loops: CDR1 SGHTA, CDR2 FQGTGA. V was clipped by 5 bases and J by 5 bases, with 18 bases between them. In DNA, the CDR3 is TGTGCCAGCAGCCCCCTCAGTGAGAGGTCGTATGGCTACACCTTC. Its protein product is CASSPLSERSYGYTF. The full variable domain, its missing parts supplied by reference TRBV7-3 and TRBJ1-2, is GAGVSQTPSNKVTEKGKYVELRCDPISGHTALYWYRQSLGQGPEFLIYFQGTGAADDSGLPNDRFFAVRPEGSVSTLKIQRTERGDSAVYLCASSPLSERSYGYTFGSGTRLTVV.

The chain has TRBV7-2 and TRBJ2-5, with TRBD1 matching over 9 bases. The CDR3 spans 15 residues. Looked up from germline, CDR1 is SGHTA and CDR2 is FQGNSA. V shed 1 base and J 7 bases; nucleotides not matched to a gene: 7. CDR3 sequence: CASSLGLGQGGTQYF. CDR3 nucleotide sequence: TGTGCCAGCAGCTTAGGTCTGGGACAGGGTGGGACCCAGTACTTC. Full variable domain (missing parts from reference TRBV7-2 and TRBJ2-5): GAGVSQSPSNKVTEKGKDVELRCDPISGHTALYWYRQSLGQGLEFLIYFQGNSAPDKSGLPSDRFSAERTGGSVSTLTIQRTQQEDSAVYLCASSLGLGQGGTQYFGPGTRLLVL.

This clone was counted a few times. V is TRBV11-3 and J is TRBJ2-2; D uncertain. V dropped 3 bases and J dropped 1 base, with 6 bases sitting between them. CDR3 length: 14 residues. Germline lookup yields CDR1 SGHNT and CDR2 YENEEA. In DNA form, the CDR3 reads TGTGCCAGCAGCTTGAGAGGGAACACCGGGGAGCTGTTTTTT. It specifies CASSLRGNTGELFF.

J is TRBJ1-2 and V is TRBV27; 11 bases are a match to TRBD1. The germline V gene has CDR1 MNHEY and CDR2 SMNVEV (reference sequence). Unmatched junction bases numbered 5, after V lost 7 bases and J lost 1 base. This CDR3 is built from 15 residues. In DNA, the CDR3 is TGTGCCAGCAAGGGACAGGGGGGAATTAACTATGGCTACACCTTC. Encoded protein: CASKGQGGINYGYTF.

The chain couples TRBV5-6 to TRBJ1-1; 9 bases are a match to TRBD1. Per the germline V gene, CDR1 is SGHDT and CDR2 is YYEEEE. V gave up 6 bases and J gave up 4 bases; unmatched junction bases: 7. This CDR3 region has 14 residues. CDR3 sequence: CASKTQGAVTEAFF. CDR3 nucleotide sequence: TGTGCCAGCAAGACACAGGGGGCTGTCACTGAAGCTTTCTTT.

J is TRBJ2-3 and V is TRBV4-3; tentative D call: TRBD1 (6 bases). Per the germline V gene, CDR1 is LGHNA and CDR2 is YSLEER. Trimming cost V 0 bases and J 2 bases, with 9 bases left between them. The CDR3 totals 15 residues. The CDR3 loop reads CASSQEGQTTDTQYF. The CDR3, as DNA: TGCGCCAGCAGCCAAGAAGGACAGACCACAGATACGCAGTATTTT.

V usage is TRBV7-2 and J usage is TRBJ2-7; the D is unclear. V was trimmed by 6 bases and J by 2 bases, leaving 20 bases between them. CDR1 and CDR2 from the germline V gene are SGHTA and FQGNSA. The CDR3 contains 16 residues. This CDR3 is CASRYPGAVRAYEQYF. As DNA, the CDR3 is TGTGCCAGCAGGTACCCAGGTGCAGTACGAGCCTACGAGCAGTACTTC.

The chain combines TRBV10-1 with TRBJ1-3; D remains ambiguous. The CDR3 is 15 amino acids. From germline, CDR1 is WNHNN and CDR2 SYGVQD (reference sequence). V was clipped by 3 bases and J by 2 bases, with 11 bases between them. The CDR3 here is CASSDSGIPGNTIYF. CDR3 bases: TGCGCCAGCAGTGACTCGGGAATCCCTGGAAACACCATATATTTT.

This clone appeared a few times. The chain uses TRBV6-5 and TRBJ1-2, with TRBD1 matching over 8 bases. The CDR3 is made up of 13 amino acids. Germline CDR1 is MNHEY and CDR2 is SVGAGI. The junction had 2 bases not matched to a gene; V was cut back by 7 bases and J by 1 base. The CDR3 loop reads CASTDRGNYGYTF. The CDR3 region has the DNA TGTGCCAGCACCGACAGGGGTAACTATGGCTACACCTTC.

This rearrangement joins TRBV13 to TRBJ2-2; the D gene is possibly TRBD1 (6 bases). The CDR3 extends over 16 amino acids. CDR1 and CDR2 from the germline V gene are PRHDT and FYEKMQ (reference sequence). V was trimmed by 4 bases and J by 0 bases, leaving 12 bases between them. The CDR3 protein is CASSYNRQANTGELFF. Here the CDR3 DNA reads TGTGCCAGCAGCTACAATAGACAGGCGAACACCGGGGAGCTGTTTTTT.

The chain employs TRBV28 and TRBJ2-7; TRBD1 matches 7 bases. Trimming cost V 6 bases and J 8 bases; bases outside gene matches: 13. CDR1 MDHEN and CDR2 SYDVKM come from the germline V gene. The CDR3 totals 14 residues. Here the CDR3 reads CASRMGQSGTKQYF. The CDR3 DNA sequence: TGTGCCAGCAGGATGGGACAGAGTGGTACGAAGCAGTACTTC.